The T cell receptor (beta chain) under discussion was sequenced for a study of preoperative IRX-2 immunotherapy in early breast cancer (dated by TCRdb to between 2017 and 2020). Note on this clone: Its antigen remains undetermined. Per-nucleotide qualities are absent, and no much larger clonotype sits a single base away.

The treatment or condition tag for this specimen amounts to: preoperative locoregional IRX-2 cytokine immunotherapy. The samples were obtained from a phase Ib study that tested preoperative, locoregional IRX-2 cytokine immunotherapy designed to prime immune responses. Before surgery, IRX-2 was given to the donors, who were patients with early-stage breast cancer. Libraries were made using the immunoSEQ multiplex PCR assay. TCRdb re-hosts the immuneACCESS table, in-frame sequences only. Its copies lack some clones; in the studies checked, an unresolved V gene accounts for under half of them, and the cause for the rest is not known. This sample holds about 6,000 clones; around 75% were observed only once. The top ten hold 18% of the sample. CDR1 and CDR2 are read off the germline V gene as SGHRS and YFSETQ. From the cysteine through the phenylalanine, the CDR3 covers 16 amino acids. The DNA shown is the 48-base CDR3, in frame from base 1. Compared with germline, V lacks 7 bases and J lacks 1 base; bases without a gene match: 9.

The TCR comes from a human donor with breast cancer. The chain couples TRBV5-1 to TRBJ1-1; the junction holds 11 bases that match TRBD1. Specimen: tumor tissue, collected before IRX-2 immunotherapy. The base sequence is TGCGCCAGCCGGCCGCTCGGGACAGGGGGGAACACTGAAGCTTTCTTT. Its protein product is CASRPLGTGGNTEAFF.